This entry concerns a single T cell receptor (beta chain). Its antigen is undetermined. With 4 bases clipped from V and 1 base from J, the junction kept 10 bases outside the gene matches. Germline V gene sequence: CDR1 SQVTM, CDR2 ANQGSEA. This CDR3 contains 16 residues. The data derive from a study of shared clonotypes between healthy human individuals. At the deep level, the assay was run. Clones were read by immunoSEQ multiplex PCR, and TCRdb kept only the in-frame ones, dropping some. Here the sample spans roughly 2.2 million clones, just under 95% being singletons. General observations from the study: Only a few donors were included, so the genetic and exposure-history diversity represented was limited.

Both subsets, CD45RA+ naive and CD45RA-negative memory, were split from the CD4+ cells. The rearrangement uses TRBV29-1 and TRBJ1-2; 9 nucleotides match TRBD1. The sample taken for sequencing was naive CD4+ T cells from PBMCs. The subset was: CD45RA+ positively selected. The receptor was derived from a man aged 18 to 30 in good health. Some clones in this sample may be carry-over from other donors' samples. The CDR3, as DNA: TGCAGCGTTGGGGATTCGGGGACAGGGCTTAACTATGGCTACACCTTC. This codes for CSVGDSGTGLNYGYTF.